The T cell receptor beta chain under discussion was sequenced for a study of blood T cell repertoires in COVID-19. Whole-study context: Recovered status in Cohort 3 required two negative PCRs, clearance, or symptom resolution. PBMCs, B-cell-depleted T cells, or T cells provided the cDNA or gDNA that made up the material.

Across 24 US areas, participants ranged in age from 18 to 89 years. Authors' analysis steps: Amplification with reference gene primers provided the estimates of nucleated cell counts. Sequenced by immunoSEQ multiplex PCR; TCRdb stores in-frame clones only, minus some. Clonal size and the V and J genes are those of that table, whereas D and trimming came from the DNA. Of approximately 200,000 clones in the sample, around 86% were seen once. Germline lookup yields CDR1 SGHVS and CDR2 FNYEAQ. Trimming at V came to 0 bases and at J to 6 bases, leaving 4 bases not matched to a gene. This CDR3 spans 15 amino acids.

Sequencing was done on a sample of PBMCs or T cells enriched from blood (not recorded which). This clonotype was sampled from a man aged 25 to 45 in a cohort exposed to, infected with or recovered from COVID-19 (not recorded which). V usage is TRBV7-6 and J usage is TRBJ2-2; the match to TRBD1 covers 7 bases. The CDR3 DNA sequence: TGTGCCAGCAGCTTAGCCCTGACAGGGTCCGGGGAGCTGTTTTTT. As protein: CASSLALTGSGELFF. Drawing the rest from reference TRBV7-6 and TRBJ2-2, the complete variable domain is GAGVSQSPRYKVTKRGQDVALRCDPISGHVSLYWYRQALGQGPEFLTYFNYEAQQDKSGLPNDRFSAERPEGSISTLTIQRTEQRDSAMYRCASSLALTGSGELFFGEGSRLTVL.